Below are 24 T cell receptor beta chains sequenced from a single sample in a study of Ad26.COV2.S vaccination and SARS-CoV-2 variants (dated by TCRdb to the early 2020s). To prepare the library, the immunoSEQ multiplex PCR assay was applied. Here the immuneACCESS table is served through TCRdb, limited to in-frame sequences with V and J called. Missing clones are a known gap in these copies; in checked studies unresolved V genes cover under half, and the rest lacks a known reason. For this sample the table gives about 410,000 clones, of which around nine tenths were detected only once. The ten largest clones represent under 2% of the sample. Read against the paper, the sample's treatment or condition label means: roughly 20 received Ad26.COV2.S at low or high dose, single or two shots; a few received placebo; per-sample allocation not given. Repertoires of vaccine and placebo recipients were sequenced from samples taken on day 63 after the first injection.

Here the sequenced sample was peripheral blood, taken in a trial of Ad26.COV2.S vaccine versus placebo. The receptor set was obtained from a person aged 18-65 years who received the Ad26.COV2.S COVID-19 vaccine or a placebo.

This clone showed up just once. This chain links TRBV11-3 with TRBJ2-5; 8 bases map to TRBD2. CDR1 is SGHNT and CDR2 is YENEEA in the germline V gene. The CDR3 has 13 residues. The trim removed 5 bases at V and 2 bases at J, leaving 1 base unmatched. The CDR3 DNA sequence: TGTGCCAGCAGCCCGGGGGGGCAAGAGACCCAGTACTTC. As protein: CASSPGGQETQYF.

The V and J genes are TRBV18 and TRBJ2-1; no clear D gene. The CDR3 loop spans 12 amino acids. The V gene's germline CDR1 is KGHSH and CDR2 LQKENI. Trimming took 1 base from V and 10 from J, leaving 8 bases between them. The CDR3 sequence is CASSPLVGEQFF. CDR3 bases: TGTGCCAGCTCACCACTAGTTGGAGAGCAGTTCTTC.

This clone occurred once. The V gene is TRBV11-2, the J gene TRBJ1-1, with 7 bases lining up with TRBD1. The J segment lost 2 bases and the V segment lost 5 bases, leaving 8 bases of the junction unmatched. This CDR3 region has 15 residues. The germline CDR1 and CDR2 sequences are SGHAT and FQNNGV. The CDR3 here is CASSGPGGRNTEAFF. The CDR3 DNA follows: TGTGCCAGCAGCGGACCAGGGGGTAGAAACACTGAAGCTTTCTTT.

J is TRBJ1-2 and V is TRBV18; no clear D. Trimming left V 3 bases short and J 4 bases short, with 12 bases between. From germline, CDR1 is KGHSH and CDR2 LQKENI. CDR3 length: 14 amino acids. This chain's CDR3 is CASSPSTDLYGYTF. In nucleotides, the CDR3 is TGTGCCAGCTCACCTTCAACAGACCTCTATGGCTACACCTTC. Full variable domain (remainder filled in from reference TRBV18 and TRBJ1-2): NAGVMQNPRHLVRRRGQEARLRCSPMKGHSHVYWYRQLPEEGLKFMVYLQKENIIDESGMPKERFSAEFPKEGPSILRIQQVVRGDSAAYFCASSPSTDLYGYTFGSGTRLTVV.

This clone was counted once. The chain joins TRBV2 to TRBJ1-1, with D perhaps TRBD1 (5 bases). The CDR3 spans 14 residues. V dropped 1 base and J dropped 6 bases, with 12 bases sitting between them. CDR1 is SNHLY, CDR2 FYNNEI, per germline. CDR3: CASSEVGRGAEAFF. CDR3 DNA sequence: TGTGCCAGCAGTGAAGTGGGGCGGGGGGCTGAAGCTTTCTTT.

This chain joins TRBV20-1 and TRBJ2-2; TRBD2 matches at 7 bases. Germline loops: CDR1 DFQATT, CDR2 SNEGSKA (reference sequence). The CDR3 contains 13 residues. With 3 bases clipped from V and 8 bases from J, the junction kept 6 bases outside the gene matches. CDR3 region: CSASGGDRGELFF. In DNA form, the CDR3 reads TGCAGTGCTAGTGGGGGGGATCGAGGGGAGCTGTTTTTT.

The rearrangement links TRBV11-2 to TRBJ1-5; D is uncertain. V lost 1 base and J 4 bases, leaving 5 bases between the germline ends. CDR1 is SGHAT, CDR2 FQNNGV, per germline. CDR3 size: 13 residues. For the CDR3, the DNA is TGTGCCAGCAGCTTAGGGCTTAATCAGCCCCAGCATTTT. Protein sequence: CASSLGLNQPQHF.

This rearrangement joins TRBV7-9 to TRBJ2-2; no firm D call. CDR3 length equals 15 residues. With 1 base removed from V and 4 bases from J, the gap between germline ends came to 10 bases. Germline lookup yields CDR1 SEHNR and CDR2 FQNEAQ (reference sequence). The CDR3 nucleotides are TGTGCCAGCAGCTTAGGATTCGGTGCCACCGGGGAGCTGTTTTTT. Translated: CASSLGFGATGELFF.

The chain couples TRBV7-3 to TRBJ1-1; no definite D call. Germline CDR1 is SGHTA and CDR2 is FQGTGA. Trimming took off 3 bases at V and 4 bases at J, with 9 bases between the two ends. The CDR3 contains 13 residues. The CDR3 sequence: CASSFSYGTEAFF. The DNA of the CDR3 is TGTGCCAGCAGCTTCAGTTATGGCACTGAAGCTTTCTTT.

CDR3 sequence: CASSGGNTGELFF. Here the CDR3 DNA reads TGTGCCAGCAGCGGGGGGAACACCGGGGAGCTGTTTTTT. The V and J genes are TRBV2 and TRBJ2-2, with a possible D match to TRBD2 (6 bases). Germline CDR1 reads SNHLY; CDR2 reads FYNNEI. The CDR3 has 13 residues. Trimming removed 6 bases at V and 1 base at J, with 6 bases between.

The CDR3 is CASSSTGENTEAFF. In DNA form, the CDR3 reads TGTGCCAGCAGCTCTACAGGGGAGAACACTGAAGCTTTCTTT. This chain links TRBV9 with TRBJ1-1, with 7 nucleotides matching TRBD1. CDR3 size: 14 residues. V shed 4 bases and J 1 base; nucleotides not matched to a gene: 4. Germline CDR1 SGDLS, CDR2 YYNGEE.

This chain links TRBV2 with TRBJ1-1; D gene unclear. Germline CDR1 is SNHLY and CDR2 is FYNNEI. Trimming took off 0 bases at V and 3 bases at J, with 8 bases between the two ends. The CDR3 contains 14 residues. The CDR3 region is CASSEALGYTEAFF. The DNA of the CDR3 is TGTGCCAGCAGTGAAGCGTTAGGGTACACTGAAGCTTTCTTT.

The genes are TRBV29-1 and TRBJ2-3; 10 bases match TRBD2. The V gene end was trimmed by 3 bases and the J gene end by 3 bases; junction bases not matched to a gene: 6. Germline CDR1 is SQVTM and CDR2 is ANQGSEA. This CDR3 has 15 amino acids. CDR3 region: CSVDSGRSRTDTQYF. DNA for the CDR3: TGCAGCGTTGATAGCGGGAGGTCAAGGACAGATACGCAGTATTTT.

The chain links TRBV18 to TRBJ2-4, with unresolved D. V lost 0 bases and J 5 bases, leaving 14 bases between the germline ends. CDR1 and CDR2 from the germline V gene are KGHSH and LQKENI. CDR3 length: 16 amino acids. CDR3 sequence reads: CASSPPTGPGENIQYF. In DNA form, the CDR3 reads TGTGCCAGCTCACCACCCACCGGCCCTGGTGAAAACATTCAGTACTTC.

The chain has TRBV6-2 or TRBV6-3 and TRBJ2-1, with 13 bases identical to TRBD2. V lost 0 bases, J lost 15 bases, and 2 bases stayed unmatched. Germline V gene sequence: CDR1 MNHEY, CDR2 SVGEGT. CDR3 length equals 13 residues. Here the CDR3 reads CASSYSGLAGPFF. The CDR3, as DNA: TGTGCCAGCAGTTACTCGGGACTAGCGGGGCCGTTCTTC.

This chain uses TRBV6-2 or TRBV6-3 with TRBJ2-7; D possibly corresponds to TRBD1 (5 bases). The CDR3 is 15 amino acids. CDR1 and CDR2 from the germline V gene are MNHEY and SVGEGT. Trimming removed 2 bases from V and 3 bases from J, with 14 bases in between. CDR3 nucleotide sequence: TGTGCCAGCAGTTACCTTTTAGGGGAAGGCTACGAGCAGTACTTC. Its protein product is CASSYLLGEGYEQYF.

The chain uses TRBV5-4 and TRBJ1-1, with a weak D call TRBD1 (5 bases). Germline V gene lookup returns CDR1 SGHNT and CDR2 YYREEE (reference sequence). The length of the CDR3 is 15 residues. V lost 1 base and J 0 bases, leaving 10 bases between the germline ends. The CDR3 loop is CASSLPGTVNTEAFF. The DNA of the CDR3 is TGTGCCAGCAGCTTGCCGGGGACGGTGAACACTGAAGCTTTCTTT.

To note about this clone: Distinct nucleotide sequences in the sample also encode this CDR3. The V gene is TRBV3-1 (or the pseudogene TRBV3-2), the J gene TRBJ1-1, with D uncertain. Germline CDR1 is LGHDT and CDR2 is YNNKEL (reference sequence). CDR3 size: 13 residues. V was clipped by 1 base and J by 3 bases, with 6 bases between them. In nucleotides, the CDR3 is TGTGCCAGCAGCCAAGGAGGAGACACTGAAGCTTTCTTT. Translation gives CASSQGGDTEAFF.

The genes are TRBV19 and TRBJ2-3; D call uncertain. The V gene's germline CDR1 is LNHDA and CDR2 SQIVND (reference sequence). V was cut by 4 bases and J by 5 bases, with 4 bases left in between. The CDR3 has 11 amino acids. CDR3 in DNA: TGTGCCAGTAGTAACGGAGATACGCAGTATTTT. Translation gives CASSNGDTQYF.

J is TRBJ1-2 and V is TRBV6-5; D ambiguous. Trimming took 8 bases from V and 8 from J, leaving 15 bases between them. Germline V lookup: CDR1 MNHEY, CDR2 SVGAGI. This CDR3 spans 12 amino acids. The CDR3 DNA follows: TGTGCCAGCCCTATCGGGCAGGAGGGCTACACCTTC. It yields the protein CASPIGQEGYTF.

In regard to this clone: At one boundary the junction diverges from the germline segment, which might be a read error. The rearrangement links TRBV10-1 to TRBJ2-5, with TRBD1 as a possible D gene (5 bases). The CDR3 has 14 residues. Germline lookup yields CDR1 WNHNN and CDR2 SYGVQD (reference sequence). CDR3 DNA: TGCGCCAGCAGTCAGTCAGGGCACCAAGAGACCCAGTACTTC. Translated, it gives CASSQSGHQETQYF.

This rearrangement joins TRBV6-5 to TRBJ2-1; 10 positions agree with TRBD2. The CDR3 runs to 15 residues. The germline gives CDR1 MNHEY, CDR2 SVGAGI. V dropped 7 bases and J dropped 7; count of bases not matched to a gene: 10. In DNA, the CDR3 is TGTGCCAGCACCCCCCGGCTAGCGGGAGATAATGAGCAGTTCTTC. Translated, it gives CASTPRLAGDNEQFF.

The rearrangement links TRBV6-4 to TRBJ1-1, with no clear D. This CDR3 spans 13 amino acids. CDR1 and CDR2 from the germline V gene are MRHNA and SNTAGT. The V gene lost 2 bases and the J gene lost 1 base, with 5 bases spanning the gap. The CDR3, as DNA: TGTGCCAGCAGTGACACAGAGAACACTGAAGCTTTCTTT. As protein: CASSDTENTEAFF.

In this sample, this clone turned up once. The chain has TRBV6-5 and TRBJ1-2; TRBD1 matches 7 bases. This CDR3 region has 13 residues. Germline V gene sequence: CDR1 MNHEY, CDR2 SVGAGI. Losses at the gene ends were 6 bases for V and 0 bases for J; bases not matched to a gene: 1. Here the CDR3 DNA reads TGTGCCAGCAGCGGGACAGCTAACTATGGCTACACCTTC. Protein product: CASSGTANYGYTF.